This T cell receptor beta chain was sequenced in a study of CD8+ T cells in alopecia areata. Findings and caveats of the study: Researchers say the link of baseline CD8+ expansion to response remains uncertain, with one nonresponder. Patients displayed less clarity in TCR sharing than mice, a finding possibly related to HLA. While tofacitinib was given, many expanded lesional clones persisted in scalp and blood.

Treatment defined: oral pan-JAK inhibitor, 5-10 mg twice daily. RNA was extracted and reverse transcribed into cDNA as the sequencing template. Sequencing used immunoSEQ multiplex PCR; TCRdb keeps in-frame clones, though not all of them. The sample has approximately 200,000 clones, approximately 40% seen once. V was clipped by 4 bases and J by 1 base, with 7 bases between them. Per the germline V gene, CDR1 is KGHSH and CDR2 is LQKENI. The CDR3 extends over 13 amino acids. With regard to this clone: Its specificity is unknown.

The starting material was CD4+ T cells sorted from blood, obtained at approximately week 36, from a patient treated with tofacitinib. The sequence was collected from a human donor with alopecia areata. This chain joins TRBV18 and TRBJ1-2; D possibly corresponds to TRBD1 (5 bases). The CDR3 DNA follows: TGTGCCAGCTCACTCGACAGTAACTATGGCTACACCTTC. Its translation is CASSLDSNYGYTF.